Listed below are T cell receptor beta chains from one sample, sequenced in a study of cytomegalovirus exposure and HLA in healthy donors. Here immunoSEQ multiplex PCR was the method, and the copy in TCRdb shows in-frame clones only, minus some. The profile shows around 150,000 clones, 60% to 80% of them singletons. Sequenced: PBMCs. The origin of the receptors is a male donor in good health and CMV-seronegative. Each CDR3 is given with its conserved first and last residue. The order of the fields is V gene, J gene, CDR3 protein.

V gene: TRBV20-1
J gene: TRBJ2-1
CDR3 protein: CSAPQGNEQFF

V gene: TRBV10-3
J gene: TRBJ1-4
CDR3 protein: CAISDDGRGTNEKLFF

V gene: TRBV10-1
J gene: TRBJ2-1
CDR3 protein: CASTTVEGWAGTETYNEQFF

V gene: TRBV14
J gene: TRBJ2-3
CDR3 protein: CASSPTSGGARDTQYF

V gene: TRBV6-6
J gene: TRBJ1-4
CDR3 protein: CASSYVRGEKLFF

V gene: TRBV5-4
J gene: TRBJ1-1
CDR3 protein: CASSPGQYTEAFF

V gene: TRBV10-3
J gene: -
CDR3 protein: CAISEVGLAEIYEQYF

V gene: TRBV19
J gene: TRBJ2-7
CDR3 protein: CATSLEWREDEQYF

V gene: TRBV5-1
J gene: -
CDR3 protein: CASSLTSGGPYEQYF

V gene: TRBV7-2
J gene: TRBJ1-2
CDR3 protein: CASSLPDGDSNHF

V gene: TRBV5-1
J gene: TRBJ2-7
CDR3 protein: CASSETSGRYEQYF

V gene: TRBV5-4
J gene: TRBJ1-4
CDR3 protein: CASSLTGISTNEKLFF

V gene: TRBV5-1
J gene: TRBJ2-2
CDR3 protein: CASSPSGRGTGELFF

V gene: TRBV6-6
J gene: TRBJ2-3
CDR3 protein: CASINRGSSGGDTQYF

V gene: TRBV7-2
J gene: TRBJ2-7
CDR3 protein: CASSSQGLAGGYYEQYF

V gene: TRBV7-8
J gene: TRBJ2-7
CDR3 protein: CASSPDRGDEQYF

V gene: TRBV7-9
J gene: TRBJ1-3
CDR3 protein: CANQGVTGNTIYF

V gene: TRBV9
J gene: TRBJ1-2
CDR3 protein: CASSTTDRDGYTF